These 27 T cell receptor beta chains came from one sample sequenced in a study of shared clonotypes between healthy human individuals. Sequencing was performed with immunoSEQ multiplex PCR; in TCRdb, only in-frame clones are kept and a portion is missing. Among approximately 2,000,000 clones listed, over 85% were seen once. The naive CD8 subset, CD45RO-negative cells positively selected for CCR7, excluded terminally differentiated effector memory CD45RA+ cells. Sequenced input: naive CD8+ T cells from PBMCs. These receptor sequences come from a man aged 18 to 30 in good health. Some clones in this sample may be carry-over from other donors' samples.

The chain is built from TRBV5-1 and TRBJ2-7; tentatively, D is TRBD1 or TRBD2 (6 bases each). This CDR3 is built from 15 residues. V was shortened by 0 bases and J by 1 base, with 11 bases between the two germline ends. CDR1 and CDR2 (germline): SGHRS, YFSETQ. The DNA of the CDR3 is TGCGCCAGCAGCTTGGAGGGGGGAGTATCCTACGAGCAGTACTTC. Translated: CASSLEGGVSYEQYF.

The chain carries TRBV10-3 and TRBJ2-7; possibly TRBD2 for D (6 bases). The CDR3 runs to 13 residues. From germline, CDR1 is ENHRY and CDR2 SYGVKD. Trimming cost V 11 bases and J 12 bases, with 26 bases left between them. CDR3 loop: CAAAPGTFSFRYF. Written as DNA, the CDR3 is TGTGCCGCAGCTCCCGGGACTTTTTCTTTTCGGTACTTC.

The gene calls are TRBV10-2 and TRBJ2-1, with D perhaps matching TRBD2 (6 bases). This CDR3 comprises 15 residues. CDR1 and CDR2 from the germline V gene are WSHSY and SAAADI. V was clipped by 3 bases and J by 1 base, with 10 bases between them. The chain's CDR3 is CASSDRDWSYNEQFF. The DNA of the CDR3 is TGCGCCAGCAGTGACCGGGACTGGTCCTACAATGAGCAGTTCTTC.

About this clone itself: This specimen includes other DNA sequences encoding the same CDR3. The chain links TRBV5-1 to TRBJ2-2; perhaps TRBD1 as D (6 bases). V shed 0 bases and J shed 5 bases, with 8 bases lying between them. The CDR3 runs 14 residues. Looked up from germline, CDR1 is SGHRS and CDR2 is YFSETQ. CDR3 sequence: CASSLGQGTGELFF. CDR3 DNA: TGCGCCAGCAGCTTGGGGCAGGGGACCGGGGAGCTGTTTTTT.

The CDR3 sequence: CASRQGPDLLEETQYF. The CDR3 DNA sequence: TGTGCCAGCAGACAGGGGCCAGACTTACTTGAAGAGACCCAGTACTTC. This chain connects TRBV27 to TRBJ2-5; TRBD1 matches at 7 bases. J lost 3 bases, V lost 6 bases, and 13 bases had no gene match. The CDR3 loop spans 16 amino acids. Germline lookup yields CDR1 MNHEY and CDR2 SMNVEV (reference sequence).

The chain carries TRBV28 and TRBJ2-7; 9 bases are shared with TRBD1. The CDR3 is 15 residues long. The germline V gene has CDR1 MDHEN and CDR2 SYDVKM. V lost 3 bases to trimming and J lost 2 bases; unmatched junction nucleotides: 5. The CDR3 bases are TGTGCCAGCAGTTTCCCGACAGGGGGTCCCTACGAGCAGTACTTC. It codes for CASSFPTGGPYEQYF.

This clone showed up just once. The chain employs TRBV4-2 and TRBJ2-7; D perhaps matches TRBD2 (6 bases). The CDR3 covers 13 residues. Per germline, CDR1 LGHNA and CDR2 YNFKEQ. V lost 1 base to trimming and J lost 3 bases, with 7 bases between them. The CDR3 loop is CASSQVRGYEQYF. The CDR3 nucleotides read TGTGCCAGCAGCCAAGTGCGGGGCTACGAGCAGTACTTC.

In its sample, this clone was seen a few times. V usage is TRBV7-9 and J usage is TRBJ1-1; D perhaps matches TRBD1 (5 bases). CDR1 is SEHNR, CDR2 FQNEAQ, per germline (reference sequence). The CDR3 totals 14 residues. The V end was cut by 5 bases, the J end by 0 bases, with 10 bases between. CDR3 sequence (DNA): TGTGCCAGCAGCCGGACGGGACTGAACACTGAAGCTTTCTTT. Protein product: CASSRTGLNTEAFF.

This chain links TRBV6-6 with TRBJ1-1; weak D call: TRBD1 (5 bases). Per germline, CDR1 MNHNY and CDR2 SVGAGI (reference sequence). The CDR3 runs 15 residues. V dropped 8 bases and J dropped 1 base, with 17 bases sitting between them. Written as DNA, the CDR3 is TGTGCCAGCCGGAAAGCCCGGGGGTGGAACACTGAAGCTTTCTTT. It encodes CASRKARGWNTEAFF.

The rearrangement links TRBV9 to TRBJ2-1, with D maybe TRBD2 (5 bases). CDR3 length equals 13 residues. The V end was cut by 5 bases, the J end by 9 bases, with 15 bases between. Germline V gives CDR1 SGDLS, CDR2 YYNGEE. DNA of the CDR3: TGTGCCAGCAGTGACCGGGGTCGGGCTGAGCAGTTCTTC. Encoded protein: CASSDRGRAEQFF.

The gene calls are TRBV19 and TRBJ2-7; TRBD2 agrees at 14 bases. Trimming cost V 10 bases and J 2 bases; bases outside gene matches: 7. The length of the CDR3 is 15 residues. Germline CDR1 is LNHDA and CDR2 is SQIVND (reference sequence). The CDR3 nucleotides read TGTGCCACCAGACTAGCGGGAGGGATGGCCTACGAGCAGTACTTC. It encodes CATRLAGGMAYEQYF.

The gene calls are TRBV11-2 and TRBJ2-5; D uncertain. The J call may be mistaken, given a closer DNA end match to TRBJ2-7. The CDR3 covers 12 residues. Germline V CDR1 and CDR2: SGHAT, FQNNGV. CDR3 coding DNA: TGTGCCAGCAGCTTAGGTTCGAACGAGCAGTACTTC. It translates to CASSLGSNEQYF.

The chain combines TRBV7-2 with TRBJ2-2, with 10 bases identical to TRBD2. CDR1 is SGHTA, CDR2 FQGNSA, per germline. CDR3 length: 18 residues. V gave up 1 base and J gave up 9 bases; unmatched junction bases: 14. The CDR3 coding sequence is TGTGCCAGCAGCTTAGTCGCCCCCTCTAGCGGGAGAGGGCGGGAGCTGTTTTTT. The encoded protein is CASSLVAPSSGRGRELFF.

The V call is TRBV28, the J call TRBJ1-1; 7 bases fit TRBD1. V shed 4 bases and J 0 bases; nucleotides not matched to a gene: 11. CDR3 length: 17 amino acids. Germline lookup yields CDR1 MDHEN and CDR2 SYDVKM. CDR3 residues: CASSSPRGTLMNTEAFF. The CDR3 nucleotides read TGTGCCAGCAGTTCGCCCAGGGGGACCCTAATGAACACTGAAGCTTTCTTT.

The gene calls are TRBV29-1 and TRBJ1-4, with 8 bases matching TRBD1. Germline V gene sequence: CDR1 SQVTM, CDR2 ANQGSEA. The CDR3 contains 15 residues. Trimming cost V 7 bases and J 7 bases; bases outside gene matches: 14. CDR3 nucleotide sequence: TGCAGCGCCCAGACCCCAGGGGGCTTGGGTGAAAAACTGTTTTTT. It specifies CSAQTPGGLGEKLFF.

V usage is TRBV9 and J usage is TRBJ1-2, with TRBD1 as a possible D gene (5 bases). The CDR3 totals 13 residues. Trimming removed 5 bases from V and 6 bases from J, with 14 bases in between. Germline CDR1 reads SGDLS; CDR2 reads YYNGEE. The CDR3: CASSSGREDGYTF. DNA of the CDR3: TGTGCCAGCAGTTCGGGCAGGGAGGATGGCTACACCTTC.

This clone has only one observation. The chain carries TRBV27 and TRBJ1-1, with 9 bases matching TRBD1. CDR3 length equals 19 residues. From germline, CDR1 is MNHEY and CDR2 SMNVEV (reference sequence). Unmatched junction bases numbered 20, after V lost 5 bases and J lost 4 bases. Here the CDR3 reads CASSLYSGQGEGLGTEAFF. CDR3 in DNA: TGTGCCAGCAGTCTATACTCGGGACAGGGAGAGGGTTTGGGCACTGAAGCTTTCTTT.

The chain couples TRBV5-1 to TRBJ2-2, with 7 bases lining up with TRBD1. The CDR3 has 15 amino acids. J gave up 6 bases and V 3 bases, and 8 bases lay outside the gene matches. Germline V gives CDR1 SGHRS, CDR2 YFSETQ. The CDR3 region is CASSWAPGQAGELFF. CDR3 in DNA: TGCGCCAGCAGCTGGGCGCCAGGACAGGCCGGGGAGCTGTTTTTT. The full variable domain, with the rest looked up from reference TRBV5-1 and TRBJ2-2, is KAGVTQTPRYLIKTRGQQVTLSCSPISGHRSVSWYQQTPGQGLQFLFEYFSETQRNKGNFPGRFSGRQFSNSRSEMNVSTLELGDSALYLCASSWAPGQAGELFFGEGSRLTVL.

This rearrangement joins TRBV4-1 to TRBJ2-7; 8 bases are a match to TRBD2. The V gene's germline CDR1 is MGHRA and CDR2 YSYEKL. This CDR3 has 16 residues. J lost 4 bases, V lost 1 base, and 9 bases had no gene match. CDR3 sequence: CASSQVRSGSGYEQYF. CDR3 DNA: TGCGCCAGCAGCCAAGTCAGGAGCGGGAGTGGGTACGAGCAGTACTTC.

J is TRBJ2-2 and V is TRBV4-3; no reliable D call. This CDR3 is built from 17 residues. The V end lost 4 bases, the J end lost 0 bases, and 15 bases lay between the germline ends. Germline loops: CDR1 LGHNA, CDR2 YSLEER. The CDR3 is CASSPAGLAPNTGELFF. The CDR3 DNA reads TGCGCCAGCAGCCCCGCCGGGTTAGCCCCGAACACCGGGGAGCTGTTTTTT.

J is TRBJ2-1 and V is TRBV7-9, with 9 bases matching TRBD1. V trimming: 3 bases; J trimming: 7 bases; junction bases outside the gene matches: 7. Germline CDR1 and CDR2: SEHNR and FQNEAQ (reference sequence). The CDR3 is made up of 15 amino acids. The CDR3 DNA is TGTGCCAGCAGCTTGGGACAGGGACTCCAGAATGAGCAGTTCTTC. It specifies CASSLGQGLQNEQFF.

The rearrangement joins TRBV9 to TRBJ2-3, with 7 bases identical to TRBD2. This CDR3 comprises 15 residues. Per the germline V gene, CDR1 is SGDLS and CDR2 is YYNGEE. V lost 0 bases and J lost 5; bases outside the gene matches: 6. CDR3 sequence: CASSVGRELGDTQYF. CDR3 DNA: TGTGCCAGCAGCGTAGGGCGGGAGTTGGGAGATACGCAGTATTTT.

As DNA, the CDR3 is TGTGCCACCTTACACGGGGAGCTGTTTTTT. Translated: CATLHGELFF. V gene TRBV25-1 combines with J gene TRBJ2-2, with D unresolved. The length of the CDR3 is 10 residues. Germline assignment: CDR1 MGHDK and CDR2 SYGVNS. V was shortened by 10 bases and J by 7 bases, with 7 bases between the two germline ends.

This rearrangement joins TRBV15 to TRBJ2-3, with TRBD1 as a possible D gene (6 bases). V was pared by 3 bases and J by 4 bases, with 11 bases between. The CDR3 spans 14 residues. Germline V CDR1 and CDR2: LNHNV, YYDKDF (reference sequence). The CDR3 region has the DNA TGTGCCACCAGCAGCGAACAGGGTCCAGATACGCAGTATTTT. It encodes CATSSEQGPDTQYF.

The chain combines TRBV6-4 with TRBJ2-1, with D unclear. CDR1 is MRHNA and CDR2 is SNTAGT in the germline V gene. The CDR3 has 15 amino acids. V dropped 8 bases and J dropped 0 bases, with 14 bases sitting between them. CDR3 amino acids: CASYLLLSSYNEQFF. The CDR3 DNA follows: TGTGCCAGCTACTTACTTCTTAGCTCCTACAATGAGCAGTTCTTC.

CDR3 loop: CASSPAPHLAGEGNIQYF. The CDR3 DNA reads as TGTGCCAGCAGTCCCGCCCCACACTTAGCGGGAGAGGGAAACATTCAGTACTTC. V usage is TRBV27 and J usage is TRBJ2-4, with TRBD2 matching over 9 bases. The CDR3 is 18 residues long. Germline V CDR1 and CDR2: MNHEY, SMNVEV (reference sequence). Losses at the gene ends were 5 bases for V and 6 bases for J; bases not matched to a gene: 17.

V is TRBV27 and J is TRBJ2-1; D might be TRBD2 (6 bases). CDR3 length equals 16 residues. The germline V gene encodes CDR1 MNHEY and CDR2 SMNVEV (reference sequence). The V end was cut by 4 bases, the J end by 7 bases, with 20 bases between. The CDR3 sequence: CASSSPGLRTINEQFF. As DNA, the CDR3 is TGTGCCAGCAGTTCCCCGGGACTTCGGACGATAAATGAGCAGTTCTTC.